The rows below give T cell receptor beta chains drawn from one sample of a study of early T cells in non-severe SARS-CoV-2 infection. TCRdb re-called the 5' RACE reads through MiXCR, storing one row per CDR3 protein. The sample records around 64,000 distinct CDR3 sequences, over 9.5% being singletons. The sample consisted of whole blood. The receptors stem from an adult who was a healthcare worker with PCR-confirmed SARS-CoV-2 infection or an uninfected control (not recorded which). The conserved cysteine and the conserved F or W are not part of the CDR3 here. D genes are given only for firm matches.

j_gene,v_gene,d_gene,CDR3aa
TRBJ2-7,TRBV10-2,.,ASTTYEQY
TRBJ2-2,TRBV4-2,TRBD2,ASSQDWTSASGSMGTGELF
TRBJ1-6,TRBV9,.,ASSVTGSRASPLH
TRBJ2-2,TRBV2,.,ASSLDRWGTNTGELF
TRBJ2-3,TRBV13,TRBD1,ASSSPREDRGQVDTQY
TRBJ2-1,TRBV29-1,TRBD1,SDHMGQGAYNEQF
TRBJ2-3,TRBV7-2,.,VSSPSVTDTQY
TRBJ2-7,TRBV5-1,TRBD2,ASRSLAGGGSYEQY
TRBJ1-2,TRBV7-7,.,ASSLERSGETFLNYGYT
TRBJ2-1,TRBV7-9,.,ASSARLAVSYNEQF
TRBJ2-1,TRBV29-1,.,SVDLGITYNEQF
TRBJ1-5,TRBV6-6,.,ASSYLERQPQH
TRBJ2-7,TRBV6-5,.,ASSYRLKQY
TRBJ2-7,TRBV12-3/TRBV12-4,.,ASSLSAGMNYEQY
TRBJ2-1,TRBV10-3,.,AISVAGKAQF
TRBJ2-6,TRBV19,.,ASSILNSGANVLT
TRBJ2-6,TRBV5-1,.,ASSLATGANVLT
TRBJ2-5,TRBV5-4,TRBD2,ASRLAGEETQY
TRBJ2-3,TRBV19,.,ASRARVGDTQY
TRBJ2-3,TRBV20-1,TRBD2,SAFTSVQLDTQY
TRBJ1-4,TRBV2,TRBD1,ASSGTGVLSIPTNEKLF
TRBJ2-5,TRBV12-3/TRBV12-4,.,ASSLWSNEAQY
TRBJ1-5,TRBV3-1,.,ASSQDRANQPQH
TRBJ2-7,TRBV4-1,.,ASSQGIGFSDSNYEQY
TRBJ1-1,TRBV28,.,ASSARARVTEAF
TRBJ1-5,TRBV20-1,.,SARTHVNQPQH
TRBJ2-1,TRBV27,.,ASSLREQF
TRBJ2-7,TRBV27,TRBD1,ASRLTGVGGSYEQY
TRBJ1-1,TRBV12-3/TRBV12-4,TRBD1,ASSLTGVKTEAF
TRBJ2-4,TRBV4-1,TRBD2,ASSPYSGGEGAKNIQY